This T cell receptor gamma chain was recorded in a study of intestinal T cells in coeliac disease. The CDR3 runs 17 residues. V lost 0 bases to trimming and J lost 3 bases; unmatched junction nucleotides: 7. About eleven formalin-fixed paraffin-embedded scrolls, each 5 µm thick, supplied each case's genomic DNA. Duodenal biopsies that were formalin-fixed, paraffin-embedded, fully anonymised and surplus to diagnostic needs were used. The TRG library came from 150 to 250 ng of biopsy DNA amplified with LymphoTrack primers. TCRdb ran CATT on the multiplex PCR reads. This table has over 1,200 gamma-chain clones, under 75% appearing once. Of note for this clone: A read error may explain this, as a much larger clone is one base away.

The TCR originated in a human donor with celiac disease. Sequenced sample: a duodenal biopsy. V is TRGV11 and J is TRGJP2. TRGV11 carries the ORF label, with uncertain function. This CDR3 reads CACWIRHGKGSDWIKTF. CDR3 sequence (DNA): TGTGCCTGCTGGATTAGGCACGGTAAAGGTAGTGATTGGATCAAGACGTTT.